A selection of T cell receptor beta chains follows, all from one sample in a study of shared clonotypes between healthy human individuals. Profiling relied on immunoSEQ multiplex PCR, and the TCRdb table lists in-frame clones only, not all of them. Of about 650,000 clones detected, about 95% appear once; the ten largest clones hold 0.09% to 0.13%. Material: naive CD8+ T cells sorted from blood. These receptors originate from a woman younger than 45 in good health. CDR3s leave out the opening cysteine and the closing phenylalanine or tryptophan. Size values are once, few and many counts, or a class for expanded clones, and some rows have none.

ASSFTAPEQY	.	TRBV7-9	TRBJ2-7
ASSSVGGENTEAF	.	TRBV28	TRBJ1-1
ASSLRGTEAF	.	TRBV28	TRBJ1-1
AISEDRGYGYT	.	TRBV10-3	TRBJ1-2
ASREREGFPPSYNEQF	.	TRBV6-1	TRBJ2-1
ASSSSQGAVENIQY	.	TRBV6-6	TRBJ2-4
ASSLFGQWGTEAF	.	TRBV13	TRBJ1-1
ASSARGNTEAF	.	TRBV25-1	TRBJ1-1
ASSTKKITGTDYNEQF	.	TRBV5-4	TRBJ2-1
ASSLDGGSSYEQY	once	TRBV5-1	TRBJ2-7
ASLDTDRTPHEQY	.	TRBV28	TRBJ2-7
ASSVNQGVETQY	.	TRBV13	TRBJ2-5
ASSLEPHATPNTGELF	.	TRBV11-2	TRBJ2-2